A single sample gave rise to the 29 T cell receptor beta chains below, sequenced in a study of cytomegalovirus exposure and HLA in healthy donors. In the PCR, 60 Vbeta and 13 Jbeta primers were used. TCRdb's copy holds only in-frame clones and misses some; the assay was immunoSEQ multiplex PCR. This sample has more than 110,000 clones, with under 80% found just once. Input material: PBMCs. These receptors were taken from a woman aged 45-59 years in good health and CMV-seropositive.

V is TRBV5-1 and J is TRBJ1-6; 7 bases are a match to TRBD1. The trim removed 2 bases at V and 5 bases at J, leaving 4 bases unmatched. This CDR3 spans 15 amino acids. From germline, CDR1 is SGHRS and CDR2 YFSETQ. The CDR3 sequence is CASSLGTVNNSPLHF. The CDR3, as DNA: TGCGCCAGCAGCTTAGGGACAGTAAATAATTCACCCCTCCACTTT.

The chain is built from TRBV2 and TRBJ1-6; D ambiguous. V lost 6 bases to trimming and J lost 7 bases, with 10 bases between them. The CDR3 has 13 residues. Germline V gene lookup returns CDR1 SNHLY and CDR2 FYNNEI. This CDR3 reads CASSGDGNSPLHF. As DNA, the CDR3 is TGTGCCAGCAGCGGGGATGGGAATTCACCCCTCCACTTT.

This chain connects TRBV4-2 to TRBJ2-1, with 10 nucleotides matching TRBD2. V lost 0 bases and J lost 3; bases outside the gene matches: 14. CDR3 length: 20 amino acids. The germline CDR1 and CDR2 sequences are LGHNA and YNFKEQ. The CDR3 DNA reads TGTGCCAGCAGCCAAGATCAGTCTAGCGGGGGCCTGGGACACTACAATGAGCAGTTCTTC. This codes for CASSQDQSSGGLGHYNEQFF.

In this sample, this clone turned up once. J is TRBJ1-4 and V is TRBV5-4, with 9 bases lining up with TRBD1. V was clipped by 2 bases and J by 8 bases; unmatched bases: 10. The CDR3 contains 16 residues. Germline CDR1 and CDR2: SGHNT and YYREEE (reference sequence). CDR3 sequence: CASSLNGGTGREKLFF. In DNA, the CDR3 is TGTGCCAGCAGCTTAAATGGGGGGACAGGGAGGGAAAAACTGTTTTTT.

V and J are TRBV5-1 and TRBJ2-3, with TRBD2 identical over 12 bases. Germline-derived CDR1 and CDR2 are SGHRS and YFSETQ. The CDR3 loop spans 17 amino acids. J was trimmed by 5 bases and V by 0 bases; bases with no gene match: 7. The CDR3 nucleotides are TGCGCCAGCAGCTTGGTCCTAGCGGGGGGGCGGCAAGATACGCAGTATTTT. Its translation: CASSLVLAGGRQDTQYF.

The genes are TRBV29-1 and TRBJ2-7; D may be TRBD1 (6 bases). The V and J ends lost 4 bases and 3 bases respectively, with 19 bases between them. The CDR3 runs to 15 residues. Per the germline V gene, CDR1 is SQVTM and CDR2 is ANQGSEA. DNA for the CDR3: TGCAGCGTTGGGCAAACAGGGTCTGGTATCTACGAGCAGTACTTC. As protein: CSVGQTGSGIYEQYF.

J is TRBJ2-5 and V is TRBV6-1, with a tentative D call TRBD1 (7 bases). Near its end, the DNA agrees better with TRBJ2-7, so the J call may be wrong. CDR3 length: 14 residues. Germline lookup yields CDR1 MNHNS and CDR2 SASEGT. The CDR3, as DNA: TGTGCCAGTGCCTGGTGGCAGGGGGGCCACGAGCAGTACTTC. As protein: CASAWWQGGHEQYF.

The rearrangement uses TRBV19 and TRBJ1-1; no definite D call. V was cut by 4 bases and J by 2 bases, with 8 bases left in between. The length of the CDR3 is 13 residues. Germline CDR1 is LNHDA and CDR2 is SQIVND (reference sequence). The DNA for the CDR3 is TGTGCCAGTAGTAAAGGGAGAAACACTGAAGCTTTCTTT. Translated: CASSKGRNTEAFF.

This clone is categorized as medium-sized. This chain connects TRBV2 to TRBJ1-1; possible D gene TRBD1, 6 bases. The germline V gene encodes CDR1 SNHLY and CDR2 FYNNEI. The V gene lost 7 bases and the J gene lost 0 bases, with 15 bases spanning the gap. CDR3 length: 15 amino acids. The CDR3 coding sequence is TGTGCCAGCACGACACAGGGTGGGTTGAACACTGAAGCTTTCTTT. Translation gives CASTTQGGLNTEAFF. Together with reference TRBV2 and TRBJ1-1, the CDR3 gives the full variable domain: EPEVTQTPSHQVTQMGQEVILRCVPISNHLYFYWYRQILGQKVEFLVSFYNNEISEKSEIFDDQFSVERPDGSNFTLKIRSTKLEDSAMYFCASTTQGGLNTEAFFGQGTRLTVV.

The V and J genes are TRBV6-6 and TRBJ2-7; maybe TRBD2 (6 bases). CDR1 is MNHNY, CDR2 SVGAGI, per germline (reference sequence). This CDR3 contains 16 residues. V shed 5 bases and J shed 1 base, with 18 bases lying between them. The CDR3 DNA reads TGTGCCAGCAGTCGCCCCCCCAGCGGGTTATCCTACGAGCAGTACTTC. Protein: CASSRPPSGLSYEQYF.

This rearrangement joins TRBV9 to TRBJ1-6; the D gene is possibly TRBD1 (6 bases). Deletions cut 0 bases from V and 6 bases from J, with 10 bases between. The CDR3 extends over 15 amino acids. From germline, CDR1 is SGDLS and CDR2 YYNGEE. The CDR3 protein is CASSVAGRGNSPLHF. For the CDR3, the DNA is TGTGCCAGCAGCGTAGCCGGCAGGGGTAATTCACCCCTCCACTTT.

The rearrangement joins TRBV2 to TRBJ1-2; D perhaps matches TRBD1 (5 bases). The germline V gene has CDR1 SNHLY and CDR2 FYNNEI. V was cut by 4 bases and J by 8 bases, with 23 bases left in between. CDR3 length: 16 residues. CDR3: CASSVVNAGTLGGYTF. The CDR3, as DNA: TGTGCCAGCAGTGTTGTAAATGCCGGGACTCTCGGGGGCTACACCTTC.

The chain couples TRBV7-8 to TRBJ2-2; D remains unclear. The V gene lost 1 base and the J gene lost 0 bases, with 9 bases spanning the gap. The CDR3 is 16 residues long. The germline CDR1 and CDR2 sequences are SGHVS and FQNEAQ. The CDR3, as DNA: TGTGCCAGCAGCTTAGTGGCTTCCGCGAACACCGGGGAGCTGTTTTTT. It yields the protein CASSLVASANTGELFF.

This clone has more than one count but fewer than ten. This rearrangement joins TRBV10-2 to TRBJ1-2, with D unresolved. CDR3 length equals 14 residues. The V gene lost 5 bases and the J gene lost 6 bases, with 16 bases spanning the gap. Germline lookup yields CDR1 WSHSY and CDR2 SAAADI. The CDR3 spells CASSSVNPADGYTF. Written as DNA, the CDR3 is TGCGCCAGCAGTTCGGTTAACCCTGCGGATGGCTACACCTTC.

The chain links TRBV28 to TRBJ2-5; D is perhaps TRBD2 (6 bases). Germline values: CDR1 MDHEN, CDR2 SYDVKM. CDR3 size: 16 residues. V was trimmed by 8 bases and J by 5 bases, leaving 24 bases between them. The CDR3 loop reads CASGSGGGGKRETQYF. The CDR3 DNA reads as TGTGCCAGCGGCAGTGGGGGTGGGGGGAAGCGGGAGACCCAGTACTTC.

The chain carries TRBV7-3 and TRBJ1-6, with 8 bases fitting TRBD1. Losses at the gene ends were 4 bases for V and 7 bases for J; bases not matched to a gene: 3. The CDR3 is made up of 14 amino acids. Germline V gives CDR1 SGHTA, CDR2 FQGTGA. The CDR3 here is CASSSGTGNSPLHF. Here the CDR3 DNA reads TGTGCCAGCAGCTCTGGGACAGGCAATTCACCCCTCCACTTT.

For the CDR3, the DNA is TGCGCCAGCAGCTTGGACCCAGCGGGGGGCTACACCTTC. The encoded protein is CASSLDPAGGYTF. This rearrangement joins TRBV5-1 to TRBJ1-2; D remains unclear. Deletions cut 0 bases from V and 8 bases from J, with 11 bases between. This CDR3 region has 13 residues. CDR1 is SGHRS, CDR2 YFSETQ, per germline. The full variable domain, its missing parts supplied by reference TRBV5-1 and TRBJ1-2, is KAGVTQTPRYLIKTRGQQVTLSCSPISGHRSVSWYQQTPGQGLQFLFEYFSETQRNKGNFPGRFSGRQFSNSRSEMNVSTLELGDSALYLCASSLDPAGGYTFGSGTRLTVV.

V usage is TRBV19 and J usage is TRBJ1-6; tentatively, D is TRBD1 (6 bases). CDR3 length: 14 residues. The germline V and J ends were trimmed by 1 base and 7 bases, with 8 bases remaining between them. CDR1 is LNHDA, CDR2 SQIVND, per germline (reference sequence). Written as DNA, the CDR3 is TGTGCCAGTAGTATAGGGCAGGGGAATTCACCCCTCCACTTT. Residues: CASSIGQGNSPLHF.

V is TRBV29-1 and J is TRBJ2-7; 9 nucleotides agree with TRBD1. The CDR3 totals 15 residues. V was clipped by 6 bases and J by 0 bases; unmatched bases: 9. CDR1 is SQVTM, CDR2 ANQGSEA, per germline. Here the CDR3 reads CSVAPGTGLSYEQYF. CDR3 coding DNA: TGCAGCGTGGCCCCCGGGACAGGGCTCTCCTACGAGCAGTACTTC.

The chain uses TRBV10-3 and TRBJ2-3; 7 bases map to TRBD2. The CDR3 has 20 amino acids. Germline CDR1 reads ENHRY; CDR2 reads SYGVKD. V lost 6 bases to trimming and J lost 0 bases; unmatched junction nucleotides: 21. DNA for the CDR3: TGTGCCATCAGGACTCCGGAGCGGGGAGAATATTTTGCTAGCACAGATACGCAGTATTTT. Translating it yields CAIRTPERGEYFASTDTQYF.

This chain joins TRBV10-2 and TRBJ2-1, with TRBD2 matching 10 bases. Looked up from germline, CDR1 is WSHSY and CDR2 is SAAADI. J was trimmed by 7 bases and V by 7 bases; bases with no gene match: 7. CDR3 length: 14 amino acids. The CDR3: CASTPAGGRNEQFF. The CDR3 region has the DNA TGCGCCAGCACCCCAGCGGGGGGGCGTAATGAGCAGTTCTTC.

DNA for the CDR3: TGTGCCAGCAGCCCCCAAATAGACAGGAATTCACCCCTCCACTTT. It translates to CASSPQIDRNSPLHF. V and J are TRBV7-2 and TRBJ1-6, with TRBD1 as a possible D gene (6 bases). The CDR3 totals 15 residues. CDR1 is SGHTA and CDR2 is FQGNSA in the germline V gene. With 5 bases removed from V and 7 bases from J, the gap between germline ends came to 15 bases.

This clone was seen a few times. The chain uses TRBV9 and TRBJ2-3; TRBD2 matches at 9 bases. The CDR3 consists of 16 residues. The germline V gene encodes CDR1 SGDLS and CDR2 YYNGEE. The J segment lost 4 bases and the V segment lost 0 bases, leaving 6 bases of the junction unmatched. The chain's CDR3 is CASSVEIAGDADTQYF. As DNA, the CDR3 is TGTGCCAGCAGCGTAGAAATAGCGGGGGACGCAGATACGCAGTATTTT.

J is TRBJ2-1 and V is TRBV7-6, with D possibly matching TRBD2 (6 bases). Looked up from germline, CDR1 is SGHVS and CDR2 is FNYEAQ. The CDR3 is made up of 12 amino acids. The V end lost 5 bases, the J end lost 12 bases, and 14 bases lay between the germline ends. CDR3 DNA sequence: TGTGCCAGCAGCGGTCAGCCCGGGGGGCAGTTCTTC. This gives the protein CASSGQPGGQFF.

The chain recombines TRBV7-2 with TRBJ1-5, with D possibly matching TRBD1 (5 bases). This CDR3 is 14 amino acids long. Trimming took off 1 base at V and 8 bases at J, with 12 bases between the two ends. The germline V gene has CDR1 SGHTA and CDR2 FQGNSA. DNA of the CDR3: TGTGCCAGCAGCTTAGAGGCAGGGAGGGAGCCCCAGCATTTT. Its protein product is CASSLEAGREPQHF.

This rearrangement joins TRBV5-1 to TRBJ2-7, with TRBD1 identical over 8 bases. Germline CDR1 reads SGHRS; CDR2 reads YFSETQ. The CDR3 consists of 14 residues. The junction had 6 bases not matched to a gene; V was cut back by 4 bases and J by 3 bases. The CDR3 sequence is CASSEDRVYYEQYF. The CDR3 coding sequence is TGCGCCAGCAGCGAGGACAGGGTTTACTACGAGCAGTACTTC.

The rearrangement joins TRBV2 to TRBJ1-2; D is unresolved. Germline V gene lookup returns CDR1 SNHLY and CDR2 FYNNEI. V lost 6 bases and J lost 4, with 15 bases in between. The length of the CDR3 is 14 residues. As DNA, the CDR3 is TGTGCCAGCAGACGATCCACAGAAGGCTATGGCTACACCTTC. This gives the protein CASRRSTEGYGYTF. The variable domain in full, completed from reference TRBV2 and TRBJ1-2, reads EPEVTQTPSHQVTQMGQEVILRCVPISNHLYFYWYRQILGQKVEFLVSFYNNEISEKSEIFDDQFSVERPDGSNFTLKIRSTKLEDSAMYFCASRRSTEGYGYTFGSGTRLTVV.

This chain links TRBV27 with TRBJ1-5, with D possibly being TRBD1 (5 bases). The CDR3 runs to 16 residues. Germline CDR1 and CDR2: MNHEY and SMNVEV (reference sequence). The germline V and J ends were trimmed by 5 bases and 2 bases, with 16 bases remaining between them. CDR3 region: CASSPTPREGNQPQHF. The CDR3 DNA follows: TGTGCCAGCAGTCCGACCCCCAGGGAGGGCAATCAGCCCCAGCATTTT.

This chain joins TRBV11-2 and TRBJ1-6; unclear D gene. The CDR3 sequence is 14 residues long. Trimming cost V 5 bases and J 2 bases, with 7 bases left between them. The germline gives CDR1 SGHAT, CDR2 FQNNGV. For the CDR3, the DNA is TGTGCCAGCAGCCGGGAGGCCTATAATTCACCCCTCCACTTT. The encoded protein is CASSREAYNSPLHF.